This T cell receptor beta chain is drawn from a study of blood T cells in healthy people across ages. Alongside a J-beta primer mix, a sample-barcoded 5' primer served in a second PCR lasting about 7 to 12 cycles. One entry per CDR3 protein, called by TCRdb with MiXCR from the 5' RACE reads. The repertoire holds about 720,000 distinct CDR3 sequences, with around 25% as singletons. The sample also formed part of further work on T cells of mothers and their children.

The material sequenced was blood. The TCR sequence derives from a boy between 10 and 17 years old in good health.

CDR3 sequence: CASSLRDSEYEQYF. The CDR3 nucleotides read TGTGCCAGCAGCTTAAGGGACAGTGAGTACGAGCAGTACTTC. The rearrangement joins TRBV11-3 to TRBJ2-7; 7 nucleotides agree with TRBD1. After removal of 2 bases from V and 4 bases from J, the junction contained 5 bases not matched to a gene. The CDR3 length is 14 residues. Germline lookup yields CDR1 SGHNT and CDR2 YENEEA. The whole variable domain, remainder taken from reference TRBV11-3 and TRBJ2-7, is EAGVVQSPRYKIIEKKQPVAFWCNPISGHNTLYWYLQNLGQGPELLIRYENEEAVDDSQLPKDRFSAERLKGVDSTLKIQPAELGDSAVYLCASSLRDSEYEQYFGPGTRLTVT.